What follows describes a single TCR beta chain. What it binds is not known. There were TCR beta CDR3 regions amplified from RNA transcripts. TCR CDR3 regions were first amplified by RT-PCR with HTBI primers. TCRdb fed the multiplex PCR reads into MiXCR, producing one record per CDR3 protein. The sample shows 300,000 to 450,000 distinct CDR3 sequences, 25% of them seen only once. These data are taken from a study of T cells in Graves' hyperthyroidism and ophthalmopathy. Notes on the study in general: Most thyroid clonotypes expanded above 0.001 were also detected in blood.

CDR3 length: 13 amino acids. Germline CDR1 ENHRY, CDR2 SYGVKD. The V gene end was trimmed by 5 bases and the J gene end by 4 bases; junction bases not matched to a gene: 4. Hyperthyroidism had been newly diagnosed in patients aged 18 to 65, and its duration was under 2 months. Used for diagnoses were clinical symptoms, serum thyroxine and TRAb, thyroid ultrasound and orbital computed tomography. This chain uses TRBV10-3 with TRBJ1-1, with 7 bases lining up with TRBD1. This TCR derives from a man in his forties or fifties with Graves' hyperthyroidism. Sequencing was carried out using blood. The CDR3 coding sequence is TGTGCCATCAGTCCAGACAGGGTCACTGAAGCTTTCTTT. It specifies CAISPDRVTEAFF.